The 28 T cell receptor beta chains listed next were all sequenced from one sample in a study of a mutant IDH1 vaccine in newly diagnosed glioma. Some clones are missing from TCRdb's copy, which holds only in-frame ones; the method was immunoSEQ multiplex PCR. The repertoire holds 110,000 or so clones, with roughly 88% as singletons. Stated time point: week 11, during vaccination. In the vaccine, a single dose held 300 ug of the mutant IDH1 20-mer peptide, along with topical imiquimod. Their antigens are not known. Sequences were derived from PBMCs, sampled from a glioma patient whose treatment included an IDH1 peptide vaccine. Receptors were obtained from a woman between 45 and 65 years old with glioma.

The V call is TRBV30, the J call TRBJ1-3; D gene unclear. The CDR3 has 13 amino acids. CDR1 is GTSNPN, CDR2 SVGIG, per germline (reference sequence). Trimming took 4 bases from V and 0 from J, leaving 7 bases between them. In DNA, the CDR3 is TGTGCCTGGATCGGAGGCTCTGGAAACACCATATATTTT. This encodes CAWIGGSGNTIYF.

V is TRBV23-1 and J is TRBJ2-7; D uncertain. Being an ORF, TRBV23-1 has a function that is uncertain. This CDR3 comprises 12 residues. V was trimmed by 6 bases and J by 6 bases, leaving 12 bases between them. The DNA for the CDR3 is TGCGCCAGCAGCCCGCCCCTCGGCGAGCAGTACTTC. It yields the protein CASSPPLGEQYF.

The CDR3 DNA reads TGTGCCAGCAGCCTGACCAGTCGGTCCACTGAAGCTTTCTTT. As protein: CASSLTSRSTEAFF. The gene calls are TRBV7-9 and TRBJ1-1, with D unclear. This CDR3 spans 14 amino acids. Germline V CDR1 and CDR2: SEHNR, FQNEAQ (reference sequence). Trimming shortened V by 5 bases and J by 4 bases, and 14 bases separated the two germline ends.

The CDR3 DNA reads as TGTGCCAGCTCACCACCGAGGGGACGGGTCACCGGGGAGCTGTTTTTT. It encodes CASSPPRGRVTGELFF. This chain joins TRBV18 and TRBJ2-2; D may correspond to TRBD1 or TRBD2 (5 bases each). Germline CDR1 is KGHSH and CDR2 is LQKENI. V shed 0 bases and J shed 4 bases, with 12 bases lying between them. The CDR3 runs to 16 residues.

CDR3 sequence (DNA): TGCGCCAGCAGCTTTTGGGGGGGCGAAGGTCAGCCCCAGCATTTT. This gives the protein CASSFWGGEGQPQHF. The chain carries TRBV5-1 and TRBJ1-5, with D perhaps matching TRBD1 (6 bases). The V gene lost 2 bases and the J gene lost 6 bases, with 15 bases spanning the gap. The CDR3 is made up of 15 amino acids. Per the germline V gene, CDR1 is SGHRS and CDR2 is YFSETQ.

V and J are TRBV6-1 and TRBJ2-7; D gene uncertain. Germline V CDR1 and CDR2: MNHNS, SASEGT. CDR3 length: 11 residues. Trimming took 5 bases from V and 5 from J, leaving 7 bases between them. Here the CDR3 reads CASSYMDEQYF. The CDR3 bases are TGTGCCAGCAGTTACATGGACGAGCAGTACTTC.

The CDR3 region has the DNA TGTGCCAGCAGCTTAGCGGGGCGCGAGGGTAGAGATACGCAGTATTTT. Translating gives CASSLAGREGRDTQYF. The chain carries TRBV13 and TRBJ2-3; D is perhaps TRBD1 or TRBD2 (5 bases each). Per the germline V gene, CDR1 is PRHDT and CDR2 is FYEKMQ (reference sequence). The CDR3 is 16 residues long. Trimming removed 1 base from V and 5 bases from J, with 16 bases in between.

V and J are TRBV27 and TRBJ2-7; 7 positions agree with TRBD2. CDR1 and CDR2 from the germline V gene are MNHEY and SMNVEV (reference sequence). Trimming at V came to 5 bases and at J to 0 bases, leaving 7 bases not matched to a gene. This CDR3 contains 15 residues. The DNA for the CDR3 is TGTGCCAGCAGTCCTAGCGGAGGTACCTCCTACGAGCAGTACTTC. Its protein is CASSPSGGTSYEQYF.

Notes on this clone: Other DNA sequences within the sample encode an identical CDR3. The chain joins TRBV9 to TRBJ2-7, with D unresolved. This CDR3 has 14 residues. Germline V gene sequence: CDR1 SGDLS, CDR2 YYNGEE. Trimming removed 0 bases at V and 0 bases at J, with 7 bases between. CDR3 bases: TGTGCCAGCAGCGTAGTTGGCAGCTCCTACGAGCAGTACTTC. Protein sequence: CASSVVGSSYEQYF.

The chain links TRBV7-2 to TRBJ2-5; D is uncertain. Per germline, CDR1 SGHTA and CDR2 FQGNSA. Trimming took 5 bases from V and 2 from J, leaving 15 bases between them. The CDR3 consists of 15 residues. CDR3 nucleotide sequence: TGTGCCAGCAGCCCCGTGGGCAGGCCACAAGAGACCCAGTACTTC. Its protein is CASSPVGRPQETQYF.

The chain joins TRBV10-3 to TRBJ1-1; 9 bases align to TRBD1. The ends lost 9 bases at V and 1 base at J; junction bases unmatched: 3. Germline V gene sequence: CDR1 ENHRY, CDR2 SYGVKD. The CDR3 has 13 residues. CDR3 DNA sequence: TGTGCCATTAGGGACAGGGAGAACACTGAAGCTTTCTTT. This gives the protein CAIRDRENTEAFF.

The V gene is TRBV5-4, the J gene TRBJ2-2; the D is unclear. This CDR3 spans 16 amino acids. CDR1 and CDR2 from the germline V gene are SGHNT and YYREEE (reference sequence). V was trimmed by 4 bases and J by 0 bases, leaving 13 bases between them. Written as DNA, the CDR3 is TGTGCCAGCAGCCCCAGAGGATCCGCGAACACCGGGGAGCTGTTTTTT. This translates into CASSPRGSANTGELFF.

J is TRBJ2-7 and V is TRBV5-5; D gene ambiguous. The V and J ends lost 3 bases and 4 bases respectively, with 14 bases between them. This CDR3 has 14 residues. Germline V gene sequence: CDR1 SGHKS, CDR2 YYEKEE (reference sequence). Here the CDR3 DNA reads TGTGCCAGCAGCTCGACCAGTACTACTTACGAGCAGTACTTC. As protein: CASSSTSTTYEQYF.

V and J are TRBV5-8 and TRBJ1-5; D is ambiguous. Trimming removed 0 bases at V and 6 bases at J, with 7 bases between. Germline V gene lookup returns CDR1 SGHTS and CDR2 YDEGEE. The CDR3 covers 13 residues. Here the CDR3 DNA reads TGTGCCAGCAGCTTGGCCGGTACTCAGCCCCAGCATTTT. Amino acids: CASSLAGTQPQHF.

This clone came up a few times. The genes are TRBV5-3 and TRBJ1-1; D is unclear. TRBV5-3 is assigned to the ORF class and has an uncertain function. Deletions cut 0 bases from V and 4 bases from J, with 13 bases between. The CDR3 runs to 15 residues. The CDR3 loop reads CARSLAPKEATEAFF. The CDR3 DNA sequence: TGTGCCAGAAGCTTGGCCCCTAAGGAGGCCACTGAAGCTTTCTTT.

The chain carries TRBV9 and TRBJ2-2; TRBD2 agrees at 8 bases. CDR1 is SGDLS, CDR2 YYNGEE, per germline. This CDR3 has 16 residues. V lost 0 bases to trimming and J lost 4 bases; unmatched junction nucleotides: 5. The DNA for the CDR3 is TGTGCCAGCAGCGTAGGGCTAGCGGGTGGCACCGGGGAGCTGTTTTTT. The encoded protein is CASSVGLAGGTGELFF.

V and J are TRBV6-6 and TRBJ2-3, with TRBD2 identical over 9 bases. Trimming took 7 bases from V and 3 from J; bases not matched to a gene: 5. Germline V lookup: CDR1 MNHNY, CDR2 SVGAGI (reference sequence). This CDR3 has 14 amino acids. The CDR3 DNA is TGTGCCAGCAACCTAGCGGGACTTACAGATACGCAGTATTTT. This gives the protein CASNLAGLTDTQYF.

This chain joins TRBV2 and TRBJ1-3, with D unresolved. Germline V lookup: CDR1 SNHLY, CDR2 FYNNEI. The CDR3 length is 14 residues. Trimming cost V 2 bases and J 0 bases, with 5 bases left between them. The CDR3 here is CASSEWVSGNTIYF. CDR3 nucleotide sequence: TGTGCCAGCAGTGAATGGGTCTCTGGAAACACCATATATTTT.

J is TRBJ2-3 and V is TRBV27; 12 bases are shared with TRBD2. CDR1 is MNHEY and CDR2 is SMNVEV in the germline V gene (reference sequence). The V segment lost 10 bases and the J segment 5 bases; nucleotides outside the gene matches: 10. CDR3 length: 15 residues. Here the CDR3 DNA reads TGTGCCACCTCGGTGCTAGCGGGAGGGCAAGATACGCAGTATTTT. It encodes CATSVLAGGQDTQYF.

V and J are TRBV10-3 and TRBJ2-7; D is unclear. The CDR3 is made up of 14 amino acids. V was cut by 1 base and J by 0 bases, with 7 bases left in between. Germline V lookup: CDR1 ENHRY, CDR2 SYGVKD. DNA for the CDR3: TGTGCCATCAGTGAGTGGCAGGCCTCCTACGAGCAGTACTTC. Its protein is CAISEWQASYEQYF.

The rearrangement links TRBV6-5 to TRBJ1-6, with TRBD1 matching 8 bases. V shed 4 bases and J 4 bases; nucleotides not matched to a gene: 0. The CDR3 loop spans 14 amino acids. CDR1 is MNHEY, CDR2 SVGAGI, per germline. As DNA, the CDR3 is TGTGCCAGCAGTTGGACAGGGTATAATTCACCCCTCCACTTT. As protein: CASSWTGYNSPLHF.

The genes are TRBV5-6 and TRBJ2-7; TRBD2 aligns across 8 bases. Germline V gene data show CDR1 as SGHDT and CDR2 as YYEEEE. Trimming took 4 bases from V and 7 from J; bases not matched to a gene: 16. This CDR3 is built from 16 residues. In nucleotides, the CDR3 is TGTGCCAGCAGCGGCCCGGGGGGGCTAGTCCCCAGGGAGCAGTACTTC. Protein sequence: CASSGPGGLVPREQYF.

This clone was seen only once. The rearrangement links TRBV25-1 to TRBJ1-1; TRBD1 might be the D (6 bases). V shed 4 bases and J shed 4 bases, with 16 bases lying between them. The CDR3 spans 15 residues. Germline loops: CDR1 MGHDK, CDR2 SYGVNS. The CDR3: CASSGIQGGGTEAFF. The CDR3 DNA follows: TGTGCCAGCAGTGGGATACAGGGTGGGGGCACTGAAGCTTTCTTT.

The V and J genes are TRBV6-6 and TRBJ1-5; D is ambiguous. This CDR3 spans 15 amino acids. CDR1 MNHNY and CDR2 SVGAGI come from the germline V gene (reference sequence). Trimming cost V 0 bases and J 0 bases, with 6 bases left between them. The DNA for the CDR3 is TGTGCCAGCAGTTACTCGGCGGCTAGCAATCAGCCCCAGCATTTT. This sequence encodes CASSYSAASNQPQHF.

The chain carries TRBV20-1 and TRBJ1-4, with a tentative D call TRBD1 (6 bases). The CDR3 has 11 amino acids. Germline CDR1 and CDR2: DFQATT and SNEGSKA (reference sequence). The CDR3 region is CGTSSNEKLFF. The CDR3 coding sequence is TGCGGGACAAGCAGTAATGAAAAACTGTTTTTT.

In nucleotides, the CDR3 is TGTGCCAGCAGCTTCGGGCGTGGCTACACCTTC. Encoded protein: CASSFGRGYTF. The chain has TRBV7-9 and TRBJ1-2; no firm D call. Trimming left V 3 bases short and J 7 bases short, with 6 bases between. CDR1 and CDR2 (germline): SEHNR, FQNEAQ (reference sequence). The CDR3 is 11 amino acids.

This chain links TRBV27 with TRBJ1-4; tentatively, D is TRBD1 (6 bases). The V and J ends lost 7 bases and 7 bases respectively, with 19 bases between them. Per the germline V gene, CDR1 is MNHEY and CDR2 is SMNVEV (reference sequence). The CDR3 has 15 amino acids. In DNA form, the CDR3 reads TGTGCCAGCACCGCGCTAGGACAGTTCTTTGAAAAACTGTTTTTT. Translated, it gives CASTALGQFFEKLFF.

This chain links TRBV29-1 with TRBJ2-7; a weak D match, TRBD2 (7 bases). The CDR3 has 13 amino acids. With 7 bases removed from V and 3 bases from J, the gap between germline ends came to 16 bases. CDR1 SQVTM and CDR2 ANQGSEA come from the germline V gene. The chain's CDR3 is CSAAKGGDYEQYF. The CDR3 DNA is TGCAGCGCCGCCAAAGGGGGGGACTACGAGCAGTACTTC.